The 22 T cell receptor beta chains below were found in one sample sequenced in a study of cytomegalovirus exposure and HLA in healthy donors (dated by TCRdb to 2016 to 2017). Receptor amplification or capture employed the immunoSEQ multiplex PCR assay. The multiplex PCR relied on a mix of 60 forward primers for TCR Vbeta segments and 13 reverse primers for TCR Jbeta segments. TCRdb holds this immuneACCESS table with in-frame rearrangements only. Some clones are missing; in checked studies, unresolved V genes explain under half, and the rest has no known cause. This sample's table contains over 20,000 clones. In total, the top ten clones hold over 20% of the sample. The specimen sequenced was PBMCs. Receptors originate from a man aged 55 to 69 in good health and CMV-seropositive.

This rearrangement joins TRBV7-9 to TRBJ1-5; weak D call: TRBD1 (6 bases). CDR1 and CDR2 (germline): SEHNR, FQNEAQ (reference sequence). The CDR3 loop spans 15 amino acids. V dropped 4 bases and J dropped 2 bases, with 12 bases sitting between them. CDR3 residues: CASSSDRRGNQPQHF. The CDR3 bases are TGTGCCAGCAGCTCGGACAGAAGGGGCAATCAGCCCCAGCATTTT.

The chain links TRBV6-5 to TRBJ1-1; TRBD1 might be the D (6 bases). Between the trimmed V and J ends, which lost 6 bases and 5 bases, there was a span of 13 bases. The CDR3 extends over 13 amino acids. CDR1 and CDR2 from the germline V gene are MNHEY and SVGAGI. The DNA for the CDR3 is TGTGCCAGCAGGTTACGGACAGTAACTGAAGCTTTCTTT. Its protein product is CASRLRTVTEAFF.

The genes are TRBV5-1 and TRBJ2-2; D is unresolved. Germline values: CDR1 SGHRS, CDR2 YFSETQ. The V and J ends lost 4 bases and 5 bases respectively, with 9 bases between them. The CDR3 has 13 residues. DNA for the CDR3: TGCGCCAGCAGCGGCCAGATTACCGGGGAGCTGTTTTTT. Amino acid sequence: CASSGQITGELFF.

The rearrangement links TRBV14 to TRBJ2-1; 8 positions match TRBD2. The CDR3 is 16 residues long. After removal of 2 bases from V and 0 bases from J, the junction contained 3 bases not matched to a gene. Germline lookup yields CDR1 SGHDN and CDR2 FVKESK. DNA for the CDR3: TGTGCCAGCAGCCAATGGGCGGGGGGCTCCTACAATGAGCAGTTCTTC. This translates into CASSQWAGGSYNEQFF.

The V and J genes are TRBV7-2 and TRBJ1-2; no firm D call. This CDR3 contains 15 residues. V was cut by 3 bases and J by 7 bases, with 18 bases left in between. Germline CDR1 and CDR2: SGHTA and FQGNSA. CDR3 in amino acids: CASSFKTGSVGGYTF. CDR3 coding DNA: TGTGCCAGCAGCTTTAAAACCGGGAGCGTGGGTGGCTACACCTTC. Supplemented by reference TRBV7-2 and TRBJ1-2, the full variable domain reads GAGVSQSPSNKVTEKGKDVELRCDPISGHTALYWYRQSLGQGLEFLIYFQGNSAPDKSGLPSDRFSAERTGGSVSTLTIQRTQQEDSAVYLCASSFKTGSVGGYTFGSGTRLTVV.

The chain combines TRBV30 with TRBJ1-1, with 10 bases aligning to TRBD1. Losses at the gene ends were 5 bases for V and 5 bases for J; bases not matched to a gene: 5. CDR3 length equals 13 residues. Germline lookup yields CDR1 GTSNPN and CDR2 SVGIG (reference sequence). CDR3 sequence (DNA): TGTGCCTGGGAGTGGGACAGGGGAACTGAAGCTTTCTTT. Translating gives CAWEWDRGTEAFF.

V usage is TRBV30 and J usage is TRBJ1-1, with 9 bases aligning to TRBD1. The J segment lost 11 bases and the V segment lost 0 bases, leaving 10 bases of the junction unmatched. Germline V lookup: CDR1 GTSNPN, CDR2 SVGIG (reference sequence). The length of the CDR3 is 14 residues. CDR3 in amino acids: CAWSVWDRVMSAFF. In DNA, the CDR3 is TGTGCCTGGAGTGTATGGGACAGGGTGATGTCTGCTTTCTTT.

The chain couples TRBV7-6 to TRBJ2-5; D gene uncertain. There are 12 residues in the CDR3. Germline V gives CDR1 SGHVS, CDR2 FNYEAQ. Trimming took 5 bases from V and 5 from J, leaving 9 bases between them. For the CDR3, the DNA is TGTGCCAGCAGCCCGAATCGGGAGACCCAGTACTTC. As protein: CASSPNRETQYF. The whole variable domain, remainder taken from reference TRBV7-6 and TRBJ2-5, is GAGVSQSPRYKVTKRGQDVALRCDPISGHVSLYWYRQALGQGPEFLTYFNYEAQQDKSGLPNDRFSAERPEGSISTLTIQRTEQRDSAMYRCASSPNRETQYFGPGTRLLVL.

V gene TRBV25-1 combines with J gene TRBJ2-7; possibly TRBD1 for D (5 bases). Germline V lookup: CDR1 MGHDK, CDR2 SYGVNS. There are 14 residues in the CDR3. V gave up 3 bases and J gave up 6 bases, with 15 bases separating them. CDR3 protein: CASSDNSRAGEQYF. As DNA, the CDR3 is TGTGCCAGCAGTGATAACAGCAGGGCTGGCGAGCAGTACTTC.

The chain has TRBV6-1 and TRBJ2-2; 11 bases map to TRBD1. Germline-derived CDR1 and CDR2 are MNHNS and SASEGT. CDR3 length: 14 residues. V lost 8 bases and J lost 7; bases outside the gene matches: 6. CDR3 in amino acids: CASLDRGPVGELFF. CDR3 DNA sequence: TGTGCCAGCCTGGACAGGGGGCCTGTCGGGGAGCTGTTTTTT.

The genes are TRBV7-9 and TRBJ2-7; D possibly corresponds to TRBD2 (6 bases). Per the germline V gene, CDR1 is SEHNR and CDR2 is FQNEAQ (reference sequence). The V end was cut by 6 bases, the J end by 3 bases, with 15 bases between. This CDR3 has 14 residues. CDR3 DNA: TGTGCCAGCAGGGCGAGCGGGTCCGACTACGAGCAGTACTTC. Its protein is CASRASGSDYEQYF.

The DNA for the CDR3 is TGTGCCTGGAGTGCGGGGATCAATCAGCCCCAGCATTTT. This codes for CAWSAGINQPQHF. The chain links TRBV30 to TRBJ1-5, with D unclear. The CDR3 has 13 amino acids. Trimming took off 1 base at V and 3 bases at J, with 7 bases between the two ends. Germline CDR1 GTSNPN, CDR2 SVGIG (reference sequence). Combining the CDR3 with reference TRBV30 and TRBJ1-5 gives the whole variable domain SQTIHQWPATLVQPVGSPLSLECTVEGTSNPNLYWYRQAAGRGLQLLFYSVGIGQISSEVPQNLSASRPQDRQFILSSKKLLLSDSGFYLCAWSAGINQPQHFGDGTRLSIL.

J is TRBJ2-7 and V is TRBV5-1; 7 positions match TRBD1. Trimming at V came to 2 bases and at J to 6 bases, leaving 8 bases not matched to a gene. The CDR3 contains 14 residues. Germline V lookup: CDR1 SGHRS, CDR2 YFSETQ. The chain's CDR3 is CASSLEGARGEQYF. The CDR3 coding sequence is TGCGCCAGCAGCTTAGAGGGGGCGCGTGGCGAGCAGTACTTC.

This chain uses TRBV6-6 with TRBJ2-1, with 11 bases lining up with TRBD2. The germline gives CDR1 MNHNY, CDR2 SVGAGI (reference sequence). V lost 6 bases, J lost 4 bases, and 2 bases stayed unmatched. This CDR3 has 14 amino acids. This chain's CDR3 is CASRIAGGYNEQFF. The CDR3 DNA reads TGTGCCAGCAGAATAGCGGGGGGGTACAATGAGCAGTTCTTC.

J is TRBJ1-1 and V is TRBV29-1; unclear D gene. The germline V gene encodes CDR1 SQVTM and CDR2 ANQGSEA. V was shortened by 1 base and J by 8 bases, with 8 bases between the two germline ends. This CDR3 contains 11 residues. In DNA, the CDR3 is TGCAGCGTTGAAGGGGCCGTGGAAGCTTTCTTT. This gives the protein CSVEGAVEAFF.

CDR3 loop: CSVSSGSETQYF. Written as DNA, the CDR3 is TGCAGCGTGTCGTCAGGGTCGGAGACCCAGTACTTC. This chain connects TRBV29-1 to TRBJ2-5; tentative D call: TRBD1 (5 bases). Germline V gives CDR1 SQVTM, CDR2 ANQGSEA. This CDR3 is built from 12 residues. The germline V and J ends were trimmed by 6 bases and 5 bases, with 13 bases remaining between them.

This chain connects TRBV4-1 to TRBJ2-7; 8 bases agree with TRBD2. This CDR3 comprises 19 residues. V lost 4 bases to trimming and J lost 0 bases; unmatched junction nucleotides: 17. Germline lookup yields CDR1 MGHRA and CDR2 YSYEKL. The CDR3 region has the DNA TGCGCCAGCAGCCCGTTAGGCGGGAGGAACAAAGTGATCTCCTACGAGCAGTACTTC. Encoded protein: CASSPLGGRNKVISYEQYF.

The chain carries TRBV18 and TRBJ1-1; D gene ambiguous. CDR1 is KGHSH, CDR2 LQKENI, per germline. The CDR3 runs 13 residues. Trimming removed 5 bases from V and 7 bases from J, with 14 bases in between. The chain's CDR3 is CASSSKSGIEAFF. CDR3 nucleotide sequence: TGTGCCAGCTCATCAAAATCCGGGATTGAAGCTTTCTTT.

In DNA form, the CDR3 reads TGTGCCAGCTCACCCCCCGCAGGGGCCGATTCACCCCTCCACTTT. Its protein is CASSPPAGADSPLHF. This chain uses TRBV18 with TRBJ1-6; D possibly corresponds to TRBD1 (6 bases). V lost 3 bases, J lost 8 bases, and 14 bases lay in between. The CDR3 runs 15 residues. The germline gives CDR1 KGHSH, CDR2 LQKENI.

The J gene is TRBJ1-5, the V gene TRBV30; 11 bases align to TRBD1. Germline CDR1 and CDR2: GTSNPN and SVGIG (reference sequence). V shed 4 bases, J shed 6 bases, and the junction held 8 bases outside the gene matches. This CDR3 has 15 amino acids. CDR3 DNA: TGTGCCTGGAACTCGGGACAGGGGGTAGCTCAGCCCCAGCATTTT. Protein product: CAWNSGQGVAQPQHF.

The rearrangement joins TRBV5-1 to TRBJ1-2; the D gene is possibly TRBD1 (6 bases). The CDR3 spans 14 residues. Germline V CDR1 and CDR2: SGHRS, YFSETQ. Trimming removed 2 bases from V and 4 bases from J, with 12 bases in between. For the CDR3, the DNA is TGCGCCAGCAGCTTAGAACAGGGTGGCTATGGCTACACCTTC. Translation gives CASSLEQGGYGYTF.

This chain links TRBV11-2 with TRBJ2-7, with TRBD1 identical over 11 bases. Germline V lookup: CDR1 SGHAT, CDR2 FQNNGV. The CDR3 loop spans 17 amino acids. Germline trimming cut 0 bases from V and 5 bases from J; bases unmatched to any gene: 9. CDR3 nucleotide sequence: TGTGCCAGCAGCTTAGATCACGGGACAGGGGGACGCGACGAGCAGTACTTC. It specifies CASSLDHGTGGRDEQYF.